The present entry profiles one TCR beta chain with its context. Sequenced by immunoSEQ multiplex PCR; TCRdb stores in-frame clones only, minus some. The profile shows around 450,000 clones, around 90% of them singletons. The data originate from a study of blood T cell repertoires in COVID-19. Study overall: The cDNA or gDNA used as material had been derived from T cells, B-cell-depleted T cells, or PBMCs.

V dropped 0 bases and J dropped 2; count of bases not matched to a gene: 7. The CDR3 runs to 16 residues. Germline V CDR1 and CDR2: MGHRA, YSYEKL. This study enrolled people aged about 18 to 95 from around 26 US geographic areas. Membership in each cohort depended on participant-reported clinical history. Resolution of symptoms, clearance, or two negative PCRs was present in recovered Cohort 3 donors. Sequencing was done on a sample of PBMCs or T cells enriched from blood (not recorded which). The rearrangement links TRBV4-1 to TRBJ2-7, with TRBD1 identical over 7 bases. The sequence derives from a young man who had recovered from COVID-19. In DNA form, the CDR3 reads TGCGCCAGCAGCCAAGATGGGACAGCTTACACCTACGAGCAGTACTTC. It codes for CASSQDGTAYTYEQYF.